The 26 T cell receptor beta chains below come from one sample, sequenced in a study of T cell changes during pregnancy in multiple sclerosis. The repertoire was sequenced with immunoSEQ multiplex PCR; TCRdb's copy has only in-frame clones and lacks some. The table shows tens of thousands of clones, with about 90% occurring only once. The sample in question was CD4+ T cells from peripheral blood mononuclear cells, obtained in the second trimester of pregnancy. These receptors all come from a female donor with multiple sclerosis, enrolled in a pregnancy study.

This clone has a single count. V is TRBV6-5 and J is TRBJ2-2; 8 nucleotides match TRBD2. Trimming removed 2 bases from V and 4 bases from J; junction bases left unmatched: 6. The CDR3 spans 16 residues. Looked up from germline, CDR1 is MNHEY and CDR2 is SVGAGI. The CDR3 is CASSYGFGGGTGELFF. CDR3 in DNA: TGTGCCAGCAGTTACGGGTTCGGGGGGGGCACCGGGGAGCTGTTTTTT.

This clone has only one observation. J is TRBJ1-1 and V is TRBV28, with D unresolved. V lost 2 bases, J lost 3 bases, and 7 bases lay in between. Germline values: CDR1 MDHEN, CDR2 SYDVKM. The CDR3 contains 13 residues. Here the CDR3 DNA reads TGTGCCAGCAGTTTACTGGCCCACACTGAAGCTTTCTTT. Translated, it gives CASSLLAHTEAFF.

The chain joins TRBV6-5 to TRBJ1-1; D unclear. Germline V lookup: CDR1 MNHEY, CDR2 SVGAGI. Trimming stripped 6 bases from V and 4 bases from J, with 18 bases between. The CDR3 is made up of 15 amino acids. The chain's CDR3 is CASRHGLGKFTEAFF. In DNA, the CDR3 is TGTGCCAGCAGACACGGACTTGGCAAGTTCACTGAAGCTTTCTTT.

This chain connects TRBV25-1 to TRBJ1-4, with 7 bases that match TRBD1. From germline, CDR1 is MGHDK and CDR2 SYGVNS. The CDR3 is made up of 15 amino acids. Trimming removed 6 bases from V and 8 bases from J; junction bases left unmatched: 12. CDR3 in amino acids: CASSHLDRMGEKLFF. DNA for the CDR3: TGTGCCAGCAGCCACTTGGACAGGATGGGCGAAAAACTGTTTTTT.

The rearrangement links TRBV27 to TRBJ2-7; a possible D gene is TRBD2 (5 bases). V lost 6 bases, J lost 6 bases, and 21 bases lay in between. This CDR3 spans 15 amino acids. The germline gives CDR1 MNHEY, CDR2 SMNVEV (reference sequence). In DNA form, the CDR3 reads TGTGCCAGCAGAGTCCAGCGGCAGATGTTTTCCGAGCAGTACTTC. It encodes CASRVQRQMFSEQYF.

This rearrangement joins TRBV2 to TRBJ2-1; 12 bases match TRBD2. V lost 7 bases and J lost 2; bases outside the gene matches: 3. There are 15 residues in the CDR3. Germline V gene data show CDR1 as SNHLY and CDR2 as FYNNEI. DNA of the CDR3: TGTGCCAGCACTCGGACTAGCGGGGCCTACAATGAGCAGTTCTTC. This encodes CASTRTSGAYNEQFF.

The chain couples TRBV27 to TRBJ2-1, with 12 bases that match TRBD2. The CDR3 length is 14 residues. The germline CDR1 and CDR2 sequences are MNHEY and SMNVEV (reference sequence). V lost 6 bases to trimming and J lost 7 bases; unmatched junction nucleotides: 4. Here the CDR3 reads CASSATSGSNEQFF. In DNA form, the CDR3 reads TGTGCCAGCAGCGCGACTAGCGGGAGTAATGAGCAGTTCTTC.

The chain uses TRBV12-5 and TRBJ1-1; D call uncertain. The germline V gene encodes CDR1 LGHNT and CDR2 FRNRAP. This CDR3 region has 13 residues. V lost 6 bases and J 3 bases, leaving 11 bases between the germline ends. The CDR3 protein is CASGTNGDTEAFF. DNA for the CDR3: TGTGCTAGTGGAACTAACGGAGACACTGAAGCTTTCTTT.

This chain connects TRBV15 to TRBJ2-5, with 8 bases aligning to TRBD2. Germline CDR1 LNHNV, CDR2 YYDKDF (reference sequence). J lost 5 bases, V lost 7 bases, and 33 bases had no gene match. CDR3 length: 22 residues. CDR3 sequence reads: CATTKSLKVMIAGKKTAETQYF. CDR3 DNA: TGTGCCACCACTAAATCCTTAAAGGTGATGATAGCGGGGAAAAAAACGGCGGAGACCCAGTACTTC.

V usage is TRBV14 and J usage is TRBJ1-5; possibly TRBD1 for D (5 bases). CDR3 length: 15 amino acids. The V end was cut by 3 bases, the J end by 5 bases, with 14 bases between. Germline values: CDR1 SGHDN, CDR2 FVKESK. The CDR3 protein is CASSHYWGEDQPQHF. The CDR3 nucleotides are TGTGCCAGCAGCCATTACTGGGGGGAAGATCAGCCCCAGCATTTT.

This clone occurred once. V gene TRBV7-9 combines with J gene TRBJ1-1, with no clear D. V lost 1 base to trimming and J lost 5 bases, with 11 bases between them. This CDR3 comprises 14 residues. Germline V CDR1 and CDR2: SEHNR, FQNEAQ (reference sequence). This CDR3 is CASSLVRVSTEAFF. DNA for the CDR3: TGTGCCAGCAGCTTAGTCCGAGTATCAACTGAAGCTTTCTTT.

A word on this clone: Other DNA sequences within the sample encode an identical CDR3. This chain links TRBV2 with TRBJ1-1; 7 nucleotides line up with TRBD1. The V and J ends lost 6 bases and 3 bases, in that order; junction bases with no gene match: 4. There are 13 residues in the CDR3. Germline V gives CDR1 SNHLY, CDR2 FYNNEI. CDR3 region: CASRTTGDTEAFF. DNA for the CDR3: TGTGCCAGCAGGACCACAGGGGACACTGAAGCTTTCTTT.

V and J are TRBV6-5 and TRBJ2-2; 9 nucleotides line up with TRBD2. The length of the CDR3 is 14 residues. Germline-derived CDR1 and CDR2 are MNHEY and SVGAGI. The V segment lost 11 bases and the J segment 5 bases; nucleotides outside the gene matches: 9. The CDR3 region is CAGGALAGTGELFF. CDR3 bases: TGTGCCGGAGGGGCCCTAGCGGGAACCGGGGAGCTGTTTTTT.

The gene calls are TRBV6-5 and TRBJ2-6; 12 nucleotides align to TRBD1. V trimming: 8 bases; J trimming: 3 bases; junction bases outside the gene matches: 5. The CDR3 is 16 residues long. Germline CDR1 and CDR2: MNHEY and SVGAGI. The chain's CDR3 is CASGWDRGLGANVLTF. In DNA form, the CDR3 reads TGTGCCAGCGGTTGGGACAGGGGGCTTGGGGCCAACGTCCTGACTTTC.

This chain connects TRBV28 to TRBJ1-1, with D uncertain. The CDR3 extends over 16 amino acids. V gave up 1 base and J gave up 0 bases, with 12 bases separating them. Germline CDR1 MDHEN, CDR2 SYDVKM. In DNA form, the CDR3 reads TGTGCCAGCAGTTTATCCGGGGTACGAATGAACACTGAAGCTTTCTTT. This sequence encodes CASSLSGVRMNTEAFF.

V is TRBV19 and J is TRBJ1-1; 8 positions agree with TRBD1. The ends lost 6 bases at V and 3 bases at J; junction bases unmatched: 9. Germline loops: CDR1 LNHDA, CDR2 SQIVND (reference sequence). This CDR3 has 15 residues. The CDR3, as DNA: TGTGCCAGTAGCGTATCAGGGGGCGGTTACACTGAAGCTTTCTTT. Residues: CASSVSGGGYTEAFF. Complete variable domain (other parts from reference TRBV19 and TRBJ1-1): DGGITQSPKYLFRKEGQNVTLSCEQNLNHDAMYWYRQDPGQGLRLIYYSQIVNDFQKGDIAEGYSVSREKKESFPLTVTSAQKNPTAFYLCASSVSGGGYTEAFFGQGTRLTVV.

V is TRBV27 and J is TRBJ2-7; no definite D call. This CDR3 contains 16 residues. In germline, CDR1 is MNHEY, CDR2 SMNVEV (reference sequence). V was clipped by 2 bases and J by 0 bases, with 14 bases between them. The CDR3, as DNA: TGTGCCAGCAGTTTACAGCGCGACCTTTACTCCTACGAGCAGTACTTC. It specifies CASSLQRDLYSYEQYF.

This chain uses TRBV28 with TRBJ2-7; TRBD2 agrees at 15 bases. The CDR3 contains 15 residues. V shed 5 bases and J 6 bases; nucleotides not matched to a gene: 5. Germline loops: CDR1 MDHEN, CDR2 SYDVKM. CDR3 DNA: TGTGCCAGCAGTCCTGGACTAGCGGGAGGGCTCGAGCAGTACTTC. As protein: CASSPGLAGGLEQYF. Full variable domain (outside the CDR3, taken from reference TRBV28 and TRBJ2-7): DVKVTQSSRYLVKRTGEKVFLECVQDMDHENMFWYRQDPGLGLRLIYFSYDVKMKEKGDIPEGYSVSREKKERFSLILESASTNQTSMYLCASSPGLAGGLEQYFGPGTRLTVT.

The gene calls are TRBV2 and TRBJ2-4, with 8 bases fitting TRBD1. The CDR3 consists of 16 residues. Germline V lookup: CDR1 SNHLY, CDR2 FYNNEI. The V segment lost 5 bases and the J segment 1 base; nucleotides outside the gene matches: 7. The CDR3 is CASSQGRQGAKNIQYF. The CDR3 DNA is TGTGCCAGCAGTCAAGGGAGACAGGGGGCCAAAAACATTCAGTACTTC.

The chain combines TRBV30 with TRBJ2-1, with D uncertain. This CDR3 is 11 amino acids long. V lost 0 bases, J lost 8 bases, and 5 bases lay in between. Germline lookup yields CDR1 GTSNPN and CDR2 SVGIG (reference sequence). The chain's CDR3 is CAWSVPYEQFF. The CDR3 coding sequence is TGTGCCTGGAGTGTCCCCTATGAGCAGTTCTTC.

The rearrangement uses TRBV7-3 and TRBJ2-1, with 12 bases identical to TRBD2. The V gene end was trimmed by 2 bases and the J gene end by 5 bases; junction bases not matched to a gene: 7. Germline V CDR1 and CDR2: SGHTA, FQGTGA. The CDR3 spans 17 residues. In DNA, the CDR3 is TGTGCCAGCAGCTTACTAGCGGGAGGGCCTTTGAACAATGAGCAGTTCTTC. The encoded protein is CASSLLAGGPLNNEQFF. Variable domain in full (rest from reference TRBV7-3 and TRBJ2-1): GAGVSQTPSNKVTEKGKYVELRCDPISGHTALYWYRQSLGQGPEFLIYFQGTGAADDSGLPNDRFFAVRPEGSVSTLKIQRTERGDSAVYLCASSLLAGGPLNNEQFFGPGTRLTVL.

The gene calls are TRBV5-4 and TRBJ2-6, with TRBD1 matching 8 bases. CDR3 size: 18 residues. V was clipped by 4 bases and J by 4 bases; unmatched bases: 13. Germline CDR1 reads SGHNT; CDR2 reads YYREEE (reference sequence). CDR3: CASSNRDRIPRGANVLTF. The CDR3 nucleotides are TGTGCCAGCAGCAACCGGGACAGGATCCCCCGCGGGGCCAACGTCCTGACTTTC.

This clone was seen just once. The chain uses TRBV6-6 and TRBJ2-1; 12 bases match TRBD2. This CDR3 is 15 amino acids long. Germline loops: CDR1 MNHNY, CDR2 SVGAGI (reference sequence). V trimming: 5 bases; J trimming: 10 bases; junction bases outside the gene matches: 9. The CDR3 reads CASSILAGGPEEQFF. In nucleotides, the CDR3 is TGTGCCAGCAGTATCCTAGCGGGGGGGCCAGAGGAGCAGTTCTTC.

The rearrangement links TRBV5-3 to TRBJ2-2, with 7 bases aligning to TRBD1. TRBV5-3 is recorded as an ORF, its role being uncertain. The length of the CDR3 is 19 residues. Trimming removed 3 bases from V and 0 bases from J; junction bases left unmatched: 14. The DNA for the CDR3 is TGTGCCAGAAGCTACCCGGGACAGAAAGACCTGTCGAACACCGGGGAGCTGTTTTTT. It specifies CARSYPGQKDLSNTGELFF.

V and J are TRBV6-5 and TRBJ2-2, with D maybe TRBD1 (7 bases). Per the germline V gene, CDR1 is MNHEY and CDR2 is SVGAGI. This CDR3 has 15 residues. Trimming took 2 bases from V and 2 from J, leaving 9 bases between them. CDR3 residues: CASSYGGGNTGELFF. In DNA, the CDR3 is TGTGCCAGCAGTTACGGAGGGGGCAACACCGGGGAGCTGTTTTTT.

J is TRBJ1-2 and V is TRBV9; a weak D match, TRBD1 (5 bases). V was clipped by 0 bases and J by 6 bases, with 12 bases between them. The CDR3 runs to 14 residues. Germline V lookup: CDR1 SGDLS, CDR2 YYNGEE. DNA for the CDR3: TGTGCCAGCAGCGTAGGCCCGTGGGGGGATGGCTACACCTTC. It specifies CASSVGPWGDGYTF.